A selection of T cell receptor beta chains follows, all from one sample in a study of blood T cell repertoires in COVID-19. Sequenced by immunoSEQ multiplex PCR; TCRdb stores in-frame clones only, minus some. There are 390,000 or so clones in the sample; about 90% occur only once, and 6.5% to 7% lies in the top ten. Sequences were obtained from peripheral blood. The source of these receptors is a man aged 18 to 30 with active or convalescent COVID-19. The CDR3 runs from the conserved cysteine through the conserved F or W. D genes are given only for firm matches. Some rows mark clone size as missing; the rest say once, few, many or name a class of expanded clone.

.	TRBV3-1/TRBV3-2	.	TRBJ2-3	TGTGCCAGCAGCCAAGGGGCCAACATACGCACAGATACGCAGTATTTT	CASSQGANIRTDTQYF
TRBD1	TRBV13	once	TRBJ1-1	TGTGCCAGCAGCCGGTGGGGACAGGGGGCACATACTGAAGCTTTCTTT	CASSRWGQGAHTEAFF
.	TRBV15	.	TRBJ1-3	TGTGCCACCAGCATCCAGTCAGCGACCACCATATATTTT	CATSIQSATTIYF
.	TRBV4-3	.	TRBJ1-5	TGCGCCAGCAGCCAAGATTTCTGGCAGGGCAATCAGCCCCAGCATTTT	CASSQDFWQGNQPQHF
.	TRBV28	.	TRBJ1-1	TGTGCCAGCAGGACACGGTTGAACACTGAAGCTTTCTTT	CASRTRLNTEAFF
TRBD1	TRBV24-1	.	TRBJ2-2	TGTGCCACCACCACAGGGGAGAACACCGGGGAGCTGTTTTTT	CATTTGENTGELFF
.	TRBV28	few	TRBJ1-6	TGTGCCAGCAGTTTAGGGCAGATTTATTCACCCCTCCACTTT	CASSLGQIYSPLHF
TRBD1	TRBV12-3/TRBV12-4	.	TRBJ1-2	TGTGCCAGCGGACAGGTCTATCGCTACACCTTC	CASGQVYRYTF
.	TRBV6-2/TRBV6-3	.	TRBJ2-5	TGTGCCAGCAGCAACTCTCGGGAGACCCAGTACTTC	CASSNSRETQYF
.	TRBV3-1/TRBV3-2	.	TRBJ2-7	TGTGCCAGCAGCCGCGGGATTTCCCCCATATACGAGCAGTACTTC	CASSRGISPIYEQYF
.	TRBV24-1	.	TRBJ2-1	TGTGCCACCAGTGATTCGGGGATCTATGAGCAGTTCTTC	CATSDSGIYEQFF